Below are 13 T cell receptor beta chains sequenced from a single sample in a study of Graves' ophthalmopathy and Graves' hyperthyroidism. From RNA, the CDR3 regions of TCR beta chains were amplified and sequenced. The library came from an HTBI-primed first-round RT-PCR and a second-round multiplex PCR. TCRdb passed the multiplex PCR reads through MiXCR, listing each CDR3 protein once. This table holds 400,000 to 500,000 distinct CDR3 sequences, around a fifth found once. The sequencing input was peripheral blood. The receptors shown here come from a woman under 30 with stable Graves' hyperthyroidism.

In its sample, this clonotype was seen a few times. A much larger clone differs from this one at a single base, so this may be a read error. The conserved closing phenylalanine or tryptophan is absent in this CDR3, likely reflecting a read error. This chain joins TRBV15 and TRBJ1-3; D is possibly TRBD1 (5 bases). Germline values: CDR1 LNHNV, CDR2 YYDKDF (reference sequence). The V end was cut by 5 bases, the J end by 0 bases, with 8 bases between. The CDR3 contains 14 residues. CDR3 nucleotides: TGTGCCACCAGCCGCGGGACCTCTGGAAACACCATATATTCT. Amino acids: CATSRGTSGNTIYS.

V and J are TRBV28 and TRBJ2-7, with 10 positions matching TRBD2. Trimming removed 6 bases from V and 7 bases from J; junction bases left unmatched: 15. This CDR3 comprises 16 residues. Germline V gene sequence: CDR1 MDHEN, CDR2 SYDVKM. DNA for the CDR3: TGTGCCAGCAGCCAAGGTGGACAGCTAGCGGGAGATGAGCAGTACTTC. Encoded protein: CASSQGGQLAGDEQYF.

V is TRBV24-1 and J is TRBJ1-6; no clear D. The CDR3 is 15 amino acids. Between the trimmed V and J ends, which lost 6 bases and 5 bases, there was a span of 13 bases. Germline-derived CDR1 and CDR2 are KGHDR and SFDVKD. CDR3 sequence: CATSSMAGDNSPLHF. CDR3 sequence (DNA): TGTGCCACCAGTTCGATGGCAGGAGATAATTCACCCCTCCACTTT.

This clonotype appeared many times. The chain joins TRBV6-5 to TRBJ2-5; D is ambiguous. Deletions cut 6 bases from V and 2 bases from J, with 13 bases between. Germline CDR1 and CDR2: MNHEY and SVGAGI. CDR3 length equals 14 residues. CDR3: CASRPMWDQETQYF. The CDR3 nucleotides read TGTGCCAGCAGACCAATGTGGGATCAAGAGACCCAGTACTTC.

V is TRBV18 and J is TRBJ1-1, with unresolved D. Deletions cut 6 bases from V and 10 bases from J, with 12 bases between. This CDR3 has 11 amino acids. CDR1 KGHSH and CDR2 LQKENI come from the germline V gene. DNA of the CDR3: TGTGCCAGCTCTTCCCCGGGAGGAGCTTTCTTT. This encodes CASSSPGGAFF.

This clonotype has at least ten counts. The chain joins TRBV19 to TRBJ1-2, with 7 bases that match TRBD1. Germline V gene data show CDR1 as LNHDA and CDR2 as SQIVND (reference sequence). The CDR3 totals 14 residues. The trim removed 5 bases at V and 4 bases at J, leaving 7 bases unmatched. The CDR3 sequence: CASSPETGRYGYTF. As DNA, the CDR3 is TGTGCCAGTAGTCCAGAGACAGGGCGCTATGGCTACACCTTC. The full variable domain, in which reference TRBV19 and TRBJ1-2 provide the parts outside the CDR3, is DGGITQSPKYLFRKEGQNVTLSCEQNLNHDAMYWYRQDPGQGLRLIYYSQIVNDFQKGDIAEGYSVSREKKESFPLTVTSAQKNPTAFYLCASSPETGRYGYTFGSGTRLTVV.

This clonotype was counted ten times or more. The CDR3 DNA sequence: TGTGCCAGCAGTGGTCGGGGGCCCGAGCAGTACTTC. Translation: CASSGRGPEQYF. This chain joins TRBV2 and TRBJ2-7; D may match TRBD1 or TRBD2 (6 bases each). Per the germline V gene, CDR1 is SNHLY and CDR2 is FYNNEI. V dropped 4 bases and J dropped 6 bases, with 10 bases sitting between them. The CDR3 totals 12 residues.

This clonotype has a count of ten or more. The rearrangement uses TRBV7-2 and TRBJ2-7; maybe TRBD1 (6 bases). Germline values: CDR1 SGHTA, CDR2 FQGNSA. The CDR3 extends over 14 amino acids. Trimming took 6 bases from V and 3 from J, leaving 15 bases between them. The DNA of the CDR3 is TGTGCCAGCAGGCCCCGGGACACCATCTACGAGCAGTACTTC. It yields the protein CASRPRDTIYEQYF.

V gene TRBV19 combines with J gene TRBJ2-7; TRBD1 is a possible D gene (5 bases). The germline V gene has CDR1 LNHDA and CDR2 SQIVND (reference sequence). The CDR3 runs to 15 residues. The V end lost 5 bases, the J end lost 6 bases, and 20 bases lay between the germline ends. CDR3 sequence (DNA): TGTGCCAGTAGTGGACATCGGCGCAATAGCATCGAGCAGTACTTC. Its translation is CASSGHRRNSIEQYF.

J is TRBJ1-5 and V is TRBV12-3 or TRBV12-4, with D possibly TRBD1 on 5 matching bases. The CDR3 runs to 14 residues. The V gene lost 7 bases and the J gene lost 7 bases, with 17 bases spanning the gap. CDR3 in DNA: TGTGCCAGCACCTCACCGGGGCAAGGGCAGCCCCAGCATTTT. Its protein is CASTSPGQGQPQHF.

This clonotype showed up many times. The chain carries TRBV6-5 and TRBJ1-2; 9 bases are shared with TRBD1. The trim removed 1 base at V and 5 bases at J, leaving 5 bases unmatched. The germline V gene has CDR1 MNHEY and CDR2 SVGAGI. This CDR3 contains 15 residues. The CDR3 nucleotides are TGTGCCAGCAGTTACTTCGGGACAGGGACTTATGGCTACACCTTC. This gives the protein CASSYFGTGTYGYTF.

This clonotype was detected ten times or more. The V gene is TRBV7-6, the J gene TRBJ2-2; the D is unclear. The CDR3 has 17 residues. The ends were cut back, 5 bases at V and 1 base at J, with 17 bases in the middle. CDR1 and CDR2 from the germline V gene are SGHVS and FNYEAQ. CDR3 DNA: TGTGCCAGCAGCCCCGACCTTTGGACGGGGAACACCGGGGAGCTGTTTTTT. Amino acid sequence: CASSPDLWTGNTGELFF.

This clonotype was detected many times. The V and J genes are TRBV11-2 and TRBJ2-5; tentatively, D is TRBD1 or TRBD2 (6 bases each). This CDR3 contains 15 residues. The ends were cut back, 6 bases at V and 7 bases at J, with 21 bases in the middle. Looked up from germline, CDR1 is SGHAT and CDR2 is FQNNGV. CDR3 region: CASRSLAGQIATQYF. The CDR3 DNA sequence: TGTGCCAGCAGGTCACTCGCGGGACAAATTGCGACCCAGTACTTC.